These 16 T cell receptor beta chains were all obtained from the same sample, sequenced in a study of blood T cells in healthy people across ages. Then a second PCR, running about 6 to 11 cycles, was carried out with a sample-barcoded 5' primer and a J-beta primer mix. TCRdb analysed the 5' RACE reads with MiXCR anew, one entry per CDR3 protein. This sample yields about 1.6 million distinct CDR3 sequences, of which about 31% are seen a single time; 11% belongs to the top ten. Sequencing was carried out using blood. These receptors all come from a woman in her thirties in good health.

The V gene is TRBV28, the J gene TRBJ2-1; 15 bases map to TRBD2. This CDR3 has 20 residues. The V and J ends lost 5 bases and 6 bases, in that order; junction bases with no gene match: 17. The germline V gene has CDR1 MDHEN and CDR2 SYDVKM. This CDR3 is CASSATLLRTSGGGVNEQFF. The CDR3 DNA is TGTGCCAGCAGTGCTACCCTACTAAGGACTAGCGGGGGGGGGGTCAATGAGCAGTTCTTC.

The gene calls are TRBV11-2 and TRBJ1-1, with a possible D match to TRBD1 (6 bases). Germline V lookup: CDR1 SGHAT, CDR2 FQNNGV. This CDR3 region has 14 residues. V was pared by 6 bases and J by 4 bases, with 15 bases between. The CDR3 region is CASRFGGGGTEAFF. CDR3 DNA: TGTGCCAGCAGATTCGGGGGAGGGGGCACTGAAGCTTTCTTT. Filled out from reference TRBV11-2 and TRBJ1-1, the complete variable domain reads EAGVAQSPRYKIIEKRQSVAFWCNPISGHATLYWYQQILGQGPKLLIQFQNNGVVDDSQLPKDRFSAERLKGVDSTLKIQPAKLEDSAVYLCASRFGGGGTEAFFGQGTRLTVV.

This clonotype showed up just a few times. This chain uses TRBV13 with TRBJ2-1, with 7 bases matching TRBD2. The junction had 6 bases not matched to a gene; V was cut back by 3 bases and J by 4 bases. The CDR3 runs 15 residues. The V gene's germline CDR1 is PRHDT and CDR2 FYEKMQ (reference sequence). Here the CDR3 reads CASSLWGGRYNEQFF. CDR3 DNA: TGTGCCAGCAGCTTGTGGGGGGGACGGTACAATGAGCAGTTCTTC.

V and J are TRBV13 and TRBJ1-6; D is ambiguous. This CDR3 region has 15 residues. Looked up from germline, CDR1 is PRHDT and CDR2 is FYEKMQ (reference sequence). With 1 base removed from V and 7 bases from J, the gap between germline ends came to 11 bases. The CDR3 DNA reads as TGTGCCAGCAGCTTAGATGCGGAAGCCAATTCACCCCTCCACTTT. The encoded protein is CASSLDAEANSPLHF. Full variable domain (outside the CDR3, taken from reference TRBV13 and TRBJ1-6): AAGVIQSPRHLIKEKRETATLKCYPIPRHDTVYWYQQGPGQDPQFLISFYEKMQSDKGSIPDRFSAQQFSDYHSELNMSSLELGDSALYFCASSLDAEANSPLHFGNGTRLTVT.

This clonotype was seen a handful of times. A read error may account for a junction end that differs from germline. The rearrangement uses TRBV4-2 and TRBJ2-7; a possible D gene is TRBD2 (7 bases). Germline CDR1 and CDR2: LGHNA and YNFKEQ. The CDR3 is 16 residues long. The CDR3 is CASSQEDGGPFYEQYF. For the CDR3, the DNA is TGTGCCAGCAGTCAAGAGGACGGGGGGCCTTTCTACGAGCAGTACTTC.

This clonotype was seen repeatedly, ten times or more. The chain recombines TRBV27 with TRBJ2-1; D might be TRBD2 (5 bases). The CDR3 runs to 15 residues. With 4 bases removed from V and 0 bases from J, the gap between germline ends came to 10 bases. Per germline, CDR1 MNHEY and CDR2 SMNVEV (reference sequence). The CDR3 is CASSYQGSSYNEQFF. CDR3 nucleotide sequence: TGTGCCAGCAGTTATCAAGGGAGCTCCTACAATGAGCAGTTCTTC.

This clonotype was observed a handful of times. The rearrangement joins TRBV29-1 to TRBJ1-5, with D maybe TRBD1 (5 bases). The V end was cut by 7 bases, the J end by 2 bases, with 12 bases between. The germline V gene encodes CDR1 SQVTM and CDR2 ANQGSEA. CDR3 size: 13 residues. The CDR3 loop is CSAWGGGNQPQHF. CDR3 in DNA: TGCAGCGCCTGGGGCGGGGGCAATCAGCCCCAGCATTTT.

This clonotype appeared many times. The chain links TRBV4-1 to TRBJ2-5, with D perhaps matching TRBD2 (6 bases). V was pared by 0 bases and J by 2 bases, with 10 bases between. Germline assignment: CDR1 MGHRA and CDR2 YSYEKL. The CDR3 is 15 residues long. The CDR3 loop is CASSQDRGGQETQYF. CDR3 nucleotides: TGCGCCAGCAGCCAAGATCGAGGAGGGCAAGAGACCCAGTACTTC.

This clonotype was counted between two and nine times. This chain joins TRBV9 and TRBJ2-5; maybe TRBD2 (5 bases). The J call may be incorrect, as the DNA end agrees better with TRBJ2-7. Germline V gives CDR1 SGDLS, CDR2 YYNGEE. The CDR3 has 15 amino acids. The CDR3: CASSVDPAESFEQYF. The CDR3 nucleotides read TGTGCCAGCAGCGTAGACCCAGCGGAGAGCTTCGAGCAGTACTTC.

The chain joins TRBV5-1 to TRBJ2-5; no clear D gene. The CDR3 length is 14 residues. Germline V gene sequence: CDR1 SGHRS, CDR2 YFSETQ. The V and J ends lost 1 base and 0 bases respectively, with 7 bases between them. Written as DNA, the CDR3 is TGCGCCAGCAGCTTGTATACAGACCAAGAGACCCAGTACTTC. Translation gives CASSLYTDQETQYF.

The CDR3 nucleotides are TGTGCCAGCAGCCGCGGGGGGACTAGCGTCTACAATGAGCAGTTCTTC. Its protein is CASSRGGTSVYNEQFF. The chain joins TRBV7-3 to TRBJ2-1; 10 bases agree with TRBD2. This CDR3 has 16 residues. The V gene end was trimmed by 5 bases and the J gene end by 3 bases; junction bases not matched to a gene: 7. Germline V CDR1 and CDR2: SGHTA, FQGTGA.

V is TRBV20-1 and J is TRBJ2-1; D gene uncertain. The germline V gene encodes CDR1 DFQATT and CDR2 SNEGSKA (reference sequence). This CDR3 is 15 amino acids long. Trimming shortened V by 1 base and J by 3 bases, and 13 bases separated the two germline ends. CDR3 loop: CSARVLSSNYNEQFF. The CDR3 DNA sequence: TGCAGTGCTAGAGTCTTGAGTTCAAACTACAATGAGCAGTTCTTC.

This clonotype has more than one count but fewer than ten. This chain connects TRBV20-1 to TRBJ2-7; D ambiguous. CDR3 length: 11 amino acids. Deletions cut 2 bases from V and 3 bases from J, with 5 bases between. Germline CDR1 DFQATT, CDR2 SNEGSKA (reference sequence). CDR3 DNA: TGCAGTGCTAGAACTGGCTACGAGCAGTACTTC. Amino acids: CSARTGYEQYF.

A few counts support this clonotype. The V and J genes are TRBV7-9 and TRBJ2-2; D is possibly TRBD1 (6 bases). The germline gives CDR1 SEHNR, CDR2 FQNEAQ (reference sequence). V gave up 6 bases and J gave up 5 bases, with 13 bases separating them. The CDR3 contains 14 residues. The CDR3 nucleotides are TGTGCCAGCAGTGTCACACAGGGTACCGGGGAGCTGTTTTTT. Translation: CASSVTQGTGELFF.

There are a few counts of this clonotype. This rearrangement joins TRBV9 to TRBJ2-7; a possible D gene is TRBD2 (5 bases). CDR1 SGDLS and CDR2 YYNGEE come from the germline V gene. Trimming pared 2 bases from V and 2 bases from J, leaving 11 bases between. The CDR3 extends over 14 amino acids. In DNA, the CDR3 is TGTGCCAGCAGCGTTCAAGCGGAGCCCTACGAGCAGTACTTC. The encoded protein is CASSVQAEPYEQYF.

The chain carries TRBV20-1 and TRBJ1-6; maybe TRBD1 (6 bases). The CDR3 has 17 residues. CDR1 and CDR2 (germline): DFQATT, SNEGSKA (reference sequence). Trimming took off 1 base at V and 8 bases at J, with 21 bases between the two ends. The CDR3: CSARGTPRPRGHSPLHF. CDR3 in DNA: TGCAGTGCTAGAGGAACCCCCCGTCCCCGGGGGCATTCACCCCTCCACTTT.